This record concerns one T cell receptor (beta chain) sequence. Its antigen remains unidentified. Investigators prepared the TCR beta libraries by applying iRepertoire HTBI primers and Arm-PCR of CDR3 regions. TCRdb ran MiXCR on the multiplex PCR reads and lists one entry per CDR3 protein. The table has about 320,000 distinct CDR3 sequences, 18% seen once; the top ten hold approximately 35%. Time point in this sample: newly diagnosed GD, antithyroid drugs for less than 3 months. PBMC RNA was the source of the TCR library. Germline V CDR1 and CDR2: SEHNR, FQNEAQ (reference sequence). The CDR3 has 15 residues. V lost 2 bases, J lost 4 bases, and 12 bases lay in between. This specimen belongs to a study of regulatory T cells in long-lasting Graves disease. Study findings and constraints: Persistent patients had more shared public clonotypes (fewer than 3,000) than new patients (about 970). Analyses excluded thyroid tissue, covering peripheral blood alone.

This clonotype originated in a female donor with Graves disease. The chain couples TRBV7-9 to TRBJ2-1, with D tentatively TRBD1 or TRBD2 (5 bases each). The sequenced sample was peripheral blood mononuclear cells (PBMCs), obtained at new diagnosis, from a patient treated with antithyroid drugs. CDR3 amino acids: CASSLRDRLYNEQFF. The CDR3 DNA reads TGTGCCAGCAGCTTAAGGGACCGCCTATACAATGAGCAGTTCTTC. Full variable domain (outside the CDR3, taken from reference TRBV7-9 and TRBJ2-1): DTGVSQNPRHKITKRGQNVTFRCDPISEHNRLYWYRQTLGQGPEFLTYFQNEAQLEKSRLLSDRFSAERPKGSFSTLEIQRTEQGDSAMYLCASSLRDRLYNEQFFGPGTRLTVL.